The present TCR beta chain was sequenced within a study of T cell repertoires in cytomegalovirus infection. Overall study context: Matching HLA type and CMV infection were both indicated by public TCR beta signatures.

MiXCR was run by TCRdb on the reads, yielding one entry per CDR3 protein. Counted here are around 260,000 distinct CDR3 sequences, roughly 26% occurring once; the ten biggest clones make up approximately 14%. This clonotype was seen repeatedly, ten times or more. The CDR3 runs to 16 residues. Germline V gene lookup returns CDR1 SGHVS and CDR2 FQNEAQ. V trimming: 4 bases; J trimming: 8 bases; junction bases outside the gene matches: 14. The sequence came from a human donor in good health (CMV status not recorded). Some clones in this sample may be carry-over from other donors' samples. Sequenced input: PBMCs. The chain joins TRBV7-8 to TRBJ1-1; TRBD1 matches at 9 bases. The CDR3 is CASSYYSGQGFTEAFF. CDR3 nucleotides: TGTGCCAGCAGCTATTATTCGGGACAGGGATTCACAGAAGCTTTCTTT.